The entry that follows covers one T cell receptor beta chain sequence. The antigen remains unidentified. Time point reported: newly diagnosed GD, antithyroid drugs for less than 3 months. From PBMCs, RNA was extracted and then used to make the TCR library. The data are from a study of regulatory T cells in long-lasting Graves disease. As for the study in general: Antithyroid drugs had been taken by newly diagnosed Graves' patients for under 3 months. Whole-study results and caveats: Among samples with persistent disease, TRBV28, TRBJ1-2 and TRBJ2-5 were favored. The number of shared public clonotypes was higher in persistent patients (approximately 3,000) than new patients (roughly 970).

There are 12 residues in the CDR3. Germline assignment: CDR1 MDHEN and CDR2 SYDVKM. V trimming: 7 bases; J trimming: 4 bases; junction bases outside the gene matches: 3. Combining iRepertoire HTBI primers with Arm-PCR of CDR3 regions, the authors built TCR beta libraries. TCRdb re-called the multiplex PCR reads with MiXCR, one entry per CDR3 protein. This table holds 600,000 to 650,000 distinct CDR3 sequences, 16% found once. These records were also assigned to another study, of T cells in Graves' hyperthyroidism and ophthalmopathy. That source reports: Among clonotypes expanded in thyroid above 0.001, most were also found in blood.

The receptor was isolated from a woman aged 25 to 45 with Graves disease. The source material was peripheral blood mononuclear cells (PBMCs), sampled at new diagnosis, from a patient treated with antithyroid drugs. The V and J genes are TRBV28 and TRBJ1-2, with 7 bases fitting TRBD1. Written as DNA, the CDR3 is TGTGCCAGCACCTACAGGGGCTATGGCTACACCTTC. Translated: CASTYRGYGYTF.